These 28 T cell receptor beta chains were all obtained from the same sample, sequenced in a study of cytomegalovirus exposure and HLA in healthy donors. In the PCR, 60 Vbeta and 13 Jbeta primers were used. Libraries were prepared by immunoSEQ multiplex PCR; TCRdb keeps only in-frame clonotypes and omits some of them. The sample totals under 150,000 clones. What was sequenced was PBMCs. Every receptor here comes from a woman aged 40 to 50 in good health and CMV-seronegative.

This rearrangement joins TRBV4-3 to TRBJ1-2; D uncertain. The V and J ends lost 4 bases and 4 bases respectively, with 10 bases between them. Germline V gene lookup returns CDR1 LGHNA and CDR2 YSLEER. This CDR3 has 13 residues. Written as DNA, the CDR3 is TGCGCCAGCAGCCGAGTCCCCTCCTATGGCTACACCTTC. Protein product: CASSRVPSYGYTF.

The J gene is TRBJ1-6, the V gene TRBV7-9; 9 nucleotides line up with TRBD1. With 5 bases clipped from V and 10 bases from J, the junction kept 9 bases outside the gene matches. The CDR3 extends over 15 amino acids. Germline CDR1 is SEHNR and CDR2 is FQNEAQ (reference sequence). CDR3 DNA: TGTGCCAGCAGCCCCTGGACAGGGGAAATGTCACCCCTCCACTTT. Its protein is CASSPWTGEMSPLHF.

To note about this clone: Germline and junction disagree at one end, which may indicate a read error. The genes are TRBV11-2 and TRBJ1-2; D is perhaps TRBD1 (6 bases). Looked up from germline, CDR1 is SGHAT and CDR2 is FQNNGV. The CDR3 has 12 amino acids. CDR3 amino acids: CASSLSQGVPYF. CDR3 nucleotide sequence: TGTGCCAGCAGCTTGTCACAGGGTGTGCCCTACTTC.

The chain couples TRBV7-3 to TRBJ2-2; D not resolved. Germline CDR1 and CDR2: SGHTA and FQGTGA. The CDR3 consists of 17 residues. V was shortened by 5 bases and J by 1 base, with 17 bases between the two germline ends. The CDR3 reads CASSPVARSKNTGELFF. The CDR3 DNA follows: TGTGCCAGCAGCCCCGTGGCCCGTTCCAAGAACACCGGGGAGCTGTTTTTT. Drawing the rest from reference TRBV7-3 and TRBJ2-2, the complete variable domain is GAGVSQTPSNKVTEKGKYVELRCDPISGHTALYWYRQSLGQGPEFLIYFQGTGAADDSGLPNDRFFAVRPEGSVSTLKIQRTERGDSAVYLCASSPVARSKNTGELFFGEGSRLTVL.

The CDR3 loop is CASPEEGTLGGGTEAFF. CDR3 nucleotide sequence: TGCGCCAGCCCGGAGGAGGGGACGCTGGGAGGAGGGACTGAAGCTTTCTTT. The genes are TRBV10-1 and TRBJ1-1; tentatively, D is TRBD1 (5 bases). The germline CDR1 and CDR2 sequences are WNHNN and SYGVQD (reference sequence). With 8 bases removed from V and 5 bases from J, the gap between germline ends came to 27 bases. The CDR3 is 17 residues long.

The chain is built from TRBV28 and TRBJ2-1; 11 bases match TRBD2. The CDR3 consists of 15 residues. V was pared by 2 bases and J by 6 bases, with 3 bases of the junction left unmatched. In germline, CDR1 is MDHEN, CDR2 SYDVKM. CDR3 DNA: TGTGCCAGCAGTTTAAGTAGCGGGGGGGTCAATGAGCAGTTCTTC. As protein: CASSLSSGGVNEQFF.

This chain connects TRBV4-2 to TRBJ1-1; D might be TRBD1 (5 bases). There are 17 residues in the CDR3. The germline V and J ends were trimmed by 0 bases and 1 base, with 15 bases remaining between them. The germline V gene has CDR1 LGHNA and CDR2 YNFKEQ. The CDR3, as DNA: TGTGCCAGCAGCCAAGAGACCCGACAGTGGACGAACACTGAAGCTTTCTTT. Residues: CASSQETRQWTNTEAFF.

CDR3 sequence: CASSATSVETQYF. DNA for the CDR3: TGTGCCAGCAGCGCGACTAGCGTAGAGACCCAGTACTTC. V and J are TRBV25-1 and TRBJ2-5; 8 bases fit TRBD2. V trimming: 6 bases; J trimming: 4 bases; junction bases outside the gene matches: 4. The CDR3 sequence is 13 residues long. CDR1 and CDR2 (germline): MGHDK, SYGVNS.

V and J are TRBV6-1 and TRBJ1-1; TRBD1 matches at 8 bases. The CDR3 has 14 amino acids. Germline V lookup: CDR1 MNHNS, CDR2 SASEGT. The V and J ends lost 4 bases and 0 bases, in that order; junction bases with no gene match: 1. Written as DNA, the CDR3 is TGTGCCAGCAGTGTGACAGGGGTGAACACTGAAGCTTTCTTT. As protein: CASSVTGVNTEAFF.

The chain carries TRBV27 and TRBJ2-3, with D possibly TRBD2 on 5 matching bases. Germline V gives CDR1 MNHEY, CDR2 SMNVEV (reference sequence). Trimming left V 5 bases short and J 6 bases short, with 6 bases between. The CDR3 covers 11 residues. The chain's CDR3 is CASSRGDTQYF. CDR3 nucleotides: TGTGCCAGCAGTCGCGGGGATACGCAGTATTTT.

This sequence joins TRBV6-6 and TRBJ1-2; D perhaps matches TRBD1 (5 bases). The CDR3 sequence is 13 residues long. Germline values: CDR1 MNHNY, CDR2 SVGAGI (reference sequence). V lost 5 bases and J lost 9, with 16 bases in between. CDR3 nucleotides: TGTGCCAGCAGTAACGGACAATTTCCCAGCTACACCTTC. Translated: CASSNGQFPSYTF.

The V and J genes are TRBV6-1 and TRBJ2-5; D not certain. The CDR3 totals 13 residues. The germline CDR1 and CDR2 sequences are MNHNS and SASEGT. The V end lost 6 bases, the J end lost 5 bases, and 13 bases lay between the germline ends. The CDR3 bases are TGTGCCAGCAGCAGGATGTATCAGGAGACCCAGTACTTC. It codes for CASSRMYQETQYF.

The chain couples TRBV9 to TRBJ1-4; 7 nucleotides match TRBD1. CDR3 length equals 14 residues. Trimming at V came to 4 bases and at J to 4 bases, leaving 4 bases not matched to a gene. Germline CDR1 is SGDLS and CDR2 is YYNGEE. The CDR3 sequence: CASSPGQNNEKLFF. CDR3 nucleotides: TGTGCCAGCAGCCCGGGACAGAATAATGAAAAACTGTTTTTT.

V gene TRBV28 combines with J gene TRBJ1-4, with 7 bases matching TRBD1. The CDR3 has 14 residues. Germline loops: CDR1 MDHEN, CDR2 SYDVKM. J lost 5 bases, V lost 1 base, and 1 base had no gene match. In nucleotides, the CDR3 is TGTGCCAGCAGTTTATCAGGGGGAAATGAAAAACTGTTTTTT. Residues: CASSLSGGNEKLFF. Full variable domain (missing parts from reference TRBV28 and TRBJ1-4): DVKVTQSSRYLVKRTGEKVFLECVQDMDHENMFWYRQDPGLGLRLIYFSYDVKMKEKGDIPEGYSVSREKKERFSLILESASTNQTSMYLCASSLSGGNEKLFFGSGTQLSVL.

The V gene is TRBV4-3, the J gene TRBJ1-5; D perhaps matches TRBD1 (5 bases). CDR1 is LGHNA, CDR2 YSLEER, per germline. This CDR3 comprises 16 residues. V was shortened by 0 bases and J by 5 bases, with 14 bases between the two germline ends. The CDR3 region is CASSQEGGRQDQPQHF. CDR3 coding DNA: TGCGCCAGCAGCCAAGAGGGGGGACGGCAAGATCAGCCCCAGCATTTT.

The chain carries TRBV5-4 and TRBJ1-6; D not certain. Germline V gene sequence: CDR1 SGHNT, CDR2 YYREEE (reference sequence). The V end lost 2 bases, the J end lost 8 bases, and 14 bases lay between the germline ends. CDR3 length: 15 amino acids. Here the CDR3 reads CASSLRTGEDSPLHF. The CDR3 region has the DNA TGTGCCAGCAGCTTACGGACTGGGGAAGATTCACCCCTCCACTTT.

The chain carries TRBV7-2 and TRBJ2-1, with 13 nucleotides matching TRBD2. CDR3 length equals 15 residues. Germline CDR1 is SGHTA and CDR2 is FQGNSA. V trimming: 4 bases; J trimming: 8 bases; junction bases outside the gene matches: 5. Written as DNA, the CDR3 is TGTGCCAGCAGCTCGACTAGCGGGGGGTGGGATGAGCAGTTCTTC. Its protein is CASSSTSGGWDEQFF.

The chain links TRBV5-4 to TRBJ1-6; TRBD1 might be the D (6 bases). V was cut by 3 bases and J by 8 bases, with 21 bases left in between. The CDR3 covers 17 residues. Per the germline V gene, CDR1 is SGHNT and CDR2 is YYREEE (reference sequence). CDR3 DNA: TGTGCCAGCAGCTCCTACCCCAGGGGACGTAGGGATTCACCCCTCCACTTT. Its translation: CASSSYPRGRRDSPLHF.

The rearrangement uses TRBV19 and TRBJ2-3; TRBD2 might be the D (6 bases). The germline CDR1 and CDR2 sequences are LNHDA and SQIVND (reference sequence). Trimming shortened V by 4 bases and J by 4 bases, and 15 bases separated the two germline ends. CDR3 length: 15 residues. CDR3 bases: TGTGCCAGTAGTACAGCGGTTGGAGGGCCAGATACGCAGTATTTT. This encodes CASSTAVGGPDTQYF. Using reference TRBV19 and TRBJ2-3 for the parts outside the CDR3, the full variable domain is DGGITQSPKYLFRKEGQNVTLSCEQNLNHDAMYWYRQDPGQGLRLIYYSQIVNDFQKGDIAEGYSVSREKKESFPLTVTSAQKNPTAFYLCASSTAVGGPDTQYFGPGTRLTVL.

CDR3 bases: TGTGCCAGCAGCTTGGTAGGCGGCGTCTACGAGCAGTACTTC. Its translation: CASSLVGGVYEQYF. This chain uses TRBV5-6 with TRBJ2-7; D gene unclear. The V end was cut by 0 bases, the J end by 3 bases, with 10 bases between. This CDR3 contains 14 residues. The germline V gene has CDR1 SGHDT and CDR2 YYEEEE.

The rearrangement uses TRBV5-1 and TRBJ1-4; D gene ambiguous. Trimming pared 1 base from V and 2 bases from J, leaving 6 bases between. Germline CDR1 is SGHRS and CDR2 is YFSETQ. The CDR3 is 14 residues long. The CDR3 reads CASSLRGTNEKLFF. CDR3 DNA: TGCGCCAGCAGCTTGAGAGGGACTAATGAAAAACTGTTTTTT.

V usage is TRBV5-6 and J usage is TRBJ2-1, with a tentative D call TRBD1 (5 bases). In germline, CDR1 is SGHDT, CDR2 YYEEEE. The CDR3 is made up of 14 amino acids. Trimming pared 0 bases from V and 10 bases from J, leaving 14 bases between. In DNA form, the CDR3 reads TGTGCCAGCAGCTTGGAACGGTCACAGGTGGAGCAGTTCTTC. It specifies CASSLERSQVEQFF. The full variable domain, in which reference TRBV5-6 and TRBJ2-1 provide the parts outside the CDR3, is DAGVTQSPTHLIKTRGQQVTLRCSPKSGHDTVSWYQQALGQGPQFIFQYYEEEERQRGNFPDRFSGHQFPNYSSELNVNALLLGDSALYLCASSLERSQVEQFFGPGTRLTVL.

The chain employs TRBV4-1 and TRBJ2-5, with D tentatively TRBD2 (5 bases). Germline CDR1 is MGHRA and CDR2 is YSYEKL. The CDR3 has 15 amino acids. V gave up 4 bases and J gave up 5 bases, with 17 bases separating them. The CDR3 is CASSPRGLSSETQYF. The CDR3 bases are TGCGCCAGCAGCCCCCGGGGTCTCTCATCGGAGACCCAGTACTTC.

V is TRBV29-1 and J is TRBJ1-1, with a possible D match to TRBD1 (6 bases). Per the germline V gene, CDR1 is SQVTM and CDR2 is ANQGSEA. Between the trimmed V and J ends, which lost 7 bases and 0 bases, there was a span of 15 bases. The CDR3 extends over 14 amino acids. The CDR3 DNA is TGCAGCGGAGTGGACAGATCCATGAACACTGAAGCTTTCTTT. This codes for CSGVDRSMNTEAFF. Full variable domain (outside the CDR3, taken from reference TRBV29-1 and TRBJ1-1): SAVISQKPSRDICQRGTSLTIQCQVDSQVTMMFWYRQQPGQSLTLIATANQGSEATYESGFVIDKFPISRPNLTFSTLTVSNMSPEDSSIYLCSGVDRSMNTEAFFGQGTRLTVV.

As regards this clone: This CDR3 is also generated by other DNA sequences in the sample. The chain couples TRBV5-4 to TRBJ2-3; weak D call: TRBD2 (5 bases). CDR1 and CDR2 from the germline V gene are SGHNT and YYREEE (reference sequence). This CDR3 contains 15 residues. The V gene lost 4 bases and the J gene lost 4 bases, with 16 bases spanning the gap. This CDR3 reads CASSLFFREPDTQYF. Here the CDR3 DNA reads TGTGCCAGCAGCCTGTTTTTTCGGGAACCAGATACGCAGTATTTT.

The chain is built from TRBV6-5 and TRBJ2-5, with D hard to call. The CDR3 extends over 12 amino acids. The V gene's germline CDR1 is MNHEY and CDR2 SVGAGI. Deletions cut 7 bases from V and 3 bases from J, with 9 bases between. The CDR3 loop reads CASKDLKETQYF. The CDR3 region has the DNA TGTGCCAGCAAAGACTTGAAAGAGACCCAGTACTTC.

V usage is TRBV11-2 and J usage is TRBJ2-1; 9 bases agree with TRBD2. The V gene's germline CDR1 is SGHAT and CDR2 FQNNGV. The CDR3 runs 17 residues. V lost 4 bases to trimming and J lost 5 bases; unmatched junction nucleotides: 12. This CDR3 reads CASSSFLAGINNNEQFF. In nucleotides, the CDR3 is TGTGCCAGCAGCTCCTTCCTAGCGGGGATAAATAACAATGAGCAGTTCTTC.

This chain connects TRBV19 to TRBJ1-5; D is ambiguous. CDR1 LNHDA and CDR2 SQIVND come from the germline V gene (reference sequence). CDR3 length: 14 amino acids. Trimming cost V 3 bases and J 3 bases, with 9 bases left between them. The CDR3 DNA follows: TGTGCCAGTAGTATGAGTTCCCTCAATCAGCCCCAGCATTTT. This translates into CASSMSSLNQPQHF.